This T cell receptor (beta chain) was identified during a study of blood T cell repertoires in COVID-19 (dated by TCRdb to 2018 to 2020). Background for the entire study: Samples from collaborators originated in the United States, Italy and Spain and spanned both the acute and convalescent phases of COVID-19. The samples were drawn from two sources: the first 160 participants of the ongoing ImmuneRACE study, and over 1,000 subjects contributed by 6 global collaborators. The sample metadata nearly always contained a de-identified subject ID, COVID-19 status, age in years and sex. A freely available public database, intended as a resource for researchers studying the immune response to SARS-CoV-2, is where the repertoires were released. Where HLA class I and class II types were available, the types were taken from metadata supplied by the sample provider, not from assay-based typing. The material from the prospective study consisted of cDNA or gDNA derived from T cells, B-cell-depleted T cells, or PBMCs. The dataset comprised deeply sampled blood TCRbeta repertoires from subjects exposed to, actively infected with, or recovered from COVID-19. The full study reports these points: The quantity of clinical and demographic metadata differed by source and by participant and was supplied without curation.

TCRbeta CDR3 regions were amplified from genomic DNA by means of the immunoSEQ Assay, a bias-controlled multiplex PCR. The study's processing was this. The number of nucleated cells in each sample was estimated by amplification of reference gene primers within the assay. To quantify the absolute abundance of each unique TCRbeta CDR3 rearrangement, sequence reads were collapsed and filtered. For each sample, productive Simpson clonality was calculated as the square root of Simpson's diversity index over productive rearrangements. The immuneACCESS repertoire file appears here via TCRdb, limited to in-frame rearrangements. These files lack a portion of the clones; in checked studies, under half of the deficit traces to unresolved V genes, and the cause of the others is not known. The V and J calls and the clone size are those of that table, but D and trimming were determined from the DNA. Counted in this sample were about 260,000 clones; 84% of them appeared once. About 1.6% of the sample goes to the ten largest clones.

Points on this clone: Its target antigen remains unknown. No base qualities exist here, and no much larger clone lies one base off it.

Samples from volunteer blood donors who had recovered from COVID-19 were contributed by a second Seattle source. Each collaborating institution followed its own protocols to collect whole blood in K2EDTA tubes. For TCRbeta analysis, collaborators shipped samples in one of three forms: frozen whole blood, isolated PBMCs, or DNA extracted from either of those sample types. Its CDR3 holds 14 amino acids, cysteine through phenylalanine. This entry keeps only the CDR3 DNA: 42 bases, framed from base 1. Based on the germline V gene, the CDR1 and CDR2 sequences are SGHDT and YYEEEE. From V the trimming removes 4 bases and from J it removes 11 bases, while the gene matches leave 14 bases of the junction unaccounted for.

The chain employs TRBV5-6 and TRBJ1-1; 7 nucleotides in the junction match TRBD1. Sequenced: peripheral blood. The TCR originated in a woman between 40 and 55 years old who had recovered from COVID-19. The nucleotide sequence is given as TGTGCCAGCAGCGGGTACAGGGGTGGGGTGGCGGCTTTCTTT. This encodes CASSGYRGGVAAFF.